Below, 26 T cell receptor beta chains from the same sample are listed, as sequenced in a study of blood T cells in healthy people across ages. A second about 6 to 12 cycle PCR used barcoded and J-beta primers. TCRdb called the 5' RACE reads again in MiXCR, with one record for every CDR3 protein. The data hold about 930,000 distinct CDR3 sequences, with 25% to 35% observed a single time. These same records also appear under a second study, on T cells of mothers and their children.

Sequencing was performed on blood. The receptors come from a woman in her 40s in good health.

As for this clonotype: Relative to the germline gene, one junction end is altered; a read error may explain this. The chain has TRBV27 and TRBJ2-3, with TRBD1 as a possible D gene (6 bases). The CDR3 covers 15 residues. CDR1 and CDR2 (germline): MNHEY, SMNVEV (reference sequence). CDR3 amino acids: CASSLSRAPTGTQYF. The CDR3 DNA reads TGTGCCAGCAGTTTATCGCGGGCCCCGACAGGTACGCAGTATTTT.

CDR3 DNA: TGTGCCATCTTCGCCGGGGGGTTTGATGAACATGAGCAGTTCTTC. It yields the protein CAIFAGGFDEHEQFF. This chain joins TRBV28 and TRBJ2-1; 7 positions agree with TRBD2. The germline CDR1 and CDR2 sequences are MDHEN and SYDVKM. The junction had 17 bases not matched to a gene; V was cut back by 10 bases and J by 8 bases. CDR3 length equals 15 residues.

Only a few counts were recorded for this clonotype. The CDR3 DNA is TGCAGTGCCAAGACTAGCGGGGGGGCCAGCGAGCAGTTCTTC. Its translation: CSAKTSGGASEQFF. The rearrangement links TRBV20-1 to TRBJ2-1; 14 bases fit TRBD2. Germline lookup yields CDR1 DFQATT and CDR2 SNEGSKA (reference sequence). The CDR3 sequence is 14 residues long. Trimming cost V 6 bases and J 10 bases; bases outside gene matches: 8.

The rearrangement links TRBV20-1 to TRBJ1-1; tentative D call: TRBD1 (6 bases). V lost 1 base and J lost 8, with 17 bases in between. The germline V gene encodes CDR1 DFQATT and CDR2 SNEGSKA (reference sequence). This CDR3 region has 14 residues. The CDR3 nucleotides read TGCAGTGCTAGAGTCGTTAGAGGGGGTACCGAAGCTTTCTTT. Translating it yields CSARVVRGGTEAFF.

The chain combines TRBV20-1 with TRBJ2-5; perhaps TRBD1 as D (5 bases). The ends were cut back, 6 bases at V and 11 bases at J, with 25 bases in the middle. The CDR3 runs to 14 residues. CDR1 and CDR2 (germline): DFQATT, SNEGSKA (reference sequence). The CDR3 is CSAERTTGYNEQYF. CDR3 nucleotide sequence: TGCAGTGCAGAAAGGACAACCGGATACAATGAGCAGTACTTC.

The V gene is TRBV7-3, the J gene TRBJ1-5; D possibly corresponds to TRBD1 (5 bases). The CDR3 contains 13 residues. Germline values: CDR1 SGHTA, CDR2 FQGTGA. Between the trimmed V and J ends, which lost 5 bases and 9 bases, there was a span of 14 bases. Here the CDR3 reads CASSPTGGLPQHF. CDR3 nucleotide sequence: TGTGCCAGCAGCCCTACGGGGGGATTGCCCCAGCATTTT.

V usage is TRBV2 and J usage is TRBJ1-2; D is undetermined. With 2 bases removed from V and 4 bases from J, the gap between germline ends came to 5 bases. The CDR3 is 12 residues long. Germline V CDR1 and CDR2: SNHLY, FYNNEI. The CDR3 nucleotides read TGTGCCAGCAGTGAATGGAGCTATGGCTACACCTTC. The encoded protein is CASSEWSYGYTF. Together with reference TRBV2 and TRBJ1-2, the CDR3 gives the full variable domain: EPEVTQTPSHQVTQMGQEVILRCVPISNHLYFYWYRQILGQKVEFLVSFYNNEISEKSEIFDDQFSVERPDGSNFTLKIRSTKLEDSAMYFCASSEWSYGYTFGSGTRLTVV.

This clonotype was detected a few times. The chain couples TRBV5-1 to TRBJ2-1, with D perhaps matching TRBD1 or TRBD2 (5 bases each). V was shortened by 2 bases and J by 9 bases, with 15 bases between the two germline ends. This CDR3 contains 14 residues. In germline, CDR1 is SGHRS, CDR2 YFSETQ. The CDR3 here is CASSFPGTGPEQFF. For the CDR3, the DNA is TGCGCCAGCAGCTTTCCCGGGACGGGCCCTGAGCAGTTCTTC.

The rearrangement joins TRBV6-5 to TRBJ2-4; unclear D gene. Looked up from germline, CDR1 is MNHEY and CDR2 is SVGAGI. The ends were cut back, 2 bases at V and 9 bases at J, with 14 bases in the middle. CDR3 length: 14 residues. CDR3 sequence reads: CASSYPTGCCIQYF. The CDR3 DNA follows: TGTGCCAGCAGTTACCCAACTGGTTGCTGCATTCAGTACTTC.

This clonotype was counted many times. V gene TRBV6-5 combines with J gene TRBJ2-1; D is uncertain. Deletions cut 7 bases from V and 0 bases from J, with 13 bases between. In germline, CDR1 is MNHEY, CDR2 SVGAGI. The CDR3 totals 15 residues. Here the CDR3 reads CASTSDGSSYNEQFF. CDR3 sequence (DNA): TGTGCCAGCACCTCGGACGGTAGCTCCTACAATGAGCAGTTCTTC.

CDR3 residues: CASSLPVSLQGLGEQYF. The CDR3 nucleotides read TGTGCCAGCAGCTTACCAGTCAGCCTACAGGGGCTTGGAGAGCAGTACTTC. The chain joins TRBV7-2 to TRBJ2-7; 7 positions match TRBD1. The CDR3 length is 17 residues. The V gene's germline CDR1 is SGHTA and CDR2 FQGNSA. The V segment lost 2 bases and the J segment 7 bases; nucleotides outside the gene matches: 17.

The chain uses TRBV20-1 and TRBJ1-2; D is unresolved. CDR3 length: 12 amino acids. V lost 3 bases to trimming and J lost 3 bases, with 8 bases between them. Germline V CDR1 and CDR2: DFQATT, SNEGSKA (reference sequence). The CDR3 coding sequence is TGCAGTGCTAGGGGCAGCGACTATGGCTACACCTTC. It translates to CSARGSDYGYTF.

This sequence joins TRBV5-6 and TRBJ2-3; 7 nucleotides match TRBD1. This CDR3 comprises 15 residues. Losses at the gene ends were 5 bases for V and 2 bases for J; bases not matched to a gene: 8. The germline V gene encodes CDR1 SGHDT and CDR2 YYEEEE. This CDR3 reads CASSSLDRVTDTQYF. For the CDR3, the DNA is TGTGCCAGCAGTTCCCTTGACAGGGTCACAGATACGCAGTATTTT.

This clonotype was seen a few times. This rearrangement joins TRBV6-1 to TRBJ2-1, with 11 bases aligning to TRBD2. V gave up 4 bases and J gave up 5 bases; unmatched junction bases: 10. CDR1 is MNHNS and CDR2 is SASEGT in the germline V gene. This CDR3 is 17 amino acids long. CDR3 coding DNA: TGTGCCAGCAGTGCCCACCGGGGGACTAGCGGAAACAATGAGCAGTTCTTC. Amino acid sequence: CASSAHRGTSGNNEQFF.

At least ten counts were recorded for this clonotype. The genes are TRBV20-1 and TRBJ1-1; 8 bases fit TRBD1. Germline V lookup: CDR1 DFQATT, CDR2 SNEGSKA (reference sequence). This CDR3 is built from 14 residues. V was pared by 2 bases and J by 5 bases, with 7 bases of the junction left unmatched. The CDR3 protein is CSARPPDRVTEAFF. The CDR3 DNA reads TGCAGTGCTAGACCCCCGGACAGGGTAACTGAAGCTTTCTTT.

This clonotype was seen ten or more times. The V gene is TRBV12-3 or TRBV12-4, the J gene TRBJ2-4; TRBD1 might be the D (6 bases). The V gene lost 0 bases and the J gene lost 0 bases, with 9 bases spanning the gap. The CDR3 contains 16 residues. This chain's CDR3 is CASSLATGIAKNIQYF. CDR3 DNA: TGTGCCAGCAGTTTAGCAACAGGGATAGCCAAAAACATTCAGTACTTC.

This clonotype was seen a handful of times. V is TRBV5-1 and J is TRBJ2-1; 8 nucleotides line up with TRBD1. The germline gives CDR1 SGHRS, CDR2 YFSETQ. The CDR3 loop spans 14 amino acids. V lost 2 bases, J lost 8 bases, and 6 bases stayed unmatched. The CDR3, as DNA: TGCGCCAGCAGCTTCCGGACAGGGATCGATGAGCAGTTCTTC. It codes for CASSFRTGIDEQFF. Complete variable domain (other parts from reference TRBV5-1 and TRBJ2-1): KAGVTQTPRYLIKTRGQQVTLSCSPISGHRSVSWYQQTPGQGLQFLFEYFSETQRNKGNFPGRFSGRQFSNSRSEMNVSTLELGDSALYLCASSFRTGIDEQFFGPGTRLTVL.

A note on this clonotype: One junction end disagrees with the germline gene, perhaps due to a read error. The J gene is TRBJ1-3, the V gene TRBV13, with D possibly being TRBD1 (6 bases). Germline V gene data show CDR1 as PRHDT and CDR2 as FYEKMQ (reference sequence). There are 15 residues in the CDR3. This chain's CDR3 is CASSFDRNSGNAIYF. CDR3 nucleotide sequence: TGTGCCAGCAGCTTCGACAGGAACTCTGGAAACGCCATATATTTT.

V usage is TRBV29-1 and J usage is TRBJ1-2; the D gene is possibly TRBD1 (5 bases). The V gene lost 3 bases and the J gene lost 4 bases, with 12 bases spanning the gap. The length of the CDR3 is 13 residues. Germline V lookup: CDR1 SQVTM, CDR2 ANQGSEA. The chain's CDR3 is CSVELGLSYGYTF. Written as DNA, the CDR3 is TGCAGCGTTGAGCTGGGGCTTAGCTATGGCTACACCTTC.

The V gene is TRBV5-5, the J gene TRBJ1-2; 12 nucleotides match TRBD1. J lost 4 bases, V lost 4 bases, and 8 bases had no gene match. Germline CDR1 reads SGHKS; CDR2 reads YYEKEE (reference sequence). The CDR3 runs 16 residues. In DNA form, the CDR3 reads TGTGCCAGCAGCGAGGGACAGGGGGCGCTTAGCTATGGCTACACCTTC. Translating gives CASSEGQGALSYGYTF.

A few counts support this clonotype. The chain employs TRBV7-2 and TRBJ2-1, with D perhaps assigned TRBD1 or TRBD2 (5 bases each). V was clipped by 8 bases and J by 1 base, with 15 bases between them. Germline loops: CDR1 SGHTA, CDR2 FQGNSA. The CDR3 contains 15 residues. This CDR3 reads CASQGVFRSYNEQFF. The DNA of the CDR3 is TGTGCCAGCCAGGGAGTTTTTCGATCCTACAATGAGCAGTTCTTC.

In this sample, this clonotype turned up a few times. The rearrangement links TRBV24-1 to TRBJ2-5; tentatively, D is TRBD1 or TRBD2 (6 bases each). V was shortened by 5 bases and J by 0 bases, with 9 bases between the two germline ends. The V gene's germline CDR1 is KGHDR and CDR2 SFDVKD. This CDR3 has 14 residues. The CDR3 sequence: CATSVGGNQETQYF. Here the CDR3 DNA reads TGTGCCACCAGTGTCGGGGGCAACCAAGAGACCCAGTACTTC.

This clonotype was seen a handful of times. The chain recombines TRBV7-2 with TRBJ2-6; tentatively, D is TRBD1 (6 bases). The CDR3 consists of 16 residues. V lost 5 bases and J 0 bases, leaving 11 bases between the germline ends. CDR1 and CDR2 from the germline V gene are SGHTA and FQGNSA. CDR3 region: CASSTGHLSGANVLTF. DNA of the CDR3: TGTGCCAGCAGCACGGGACACCTCTCTGGGGCCAACGTCCTGACTTTC. The variable domain in full, completed from reference TRBV7-2 and TRBJ2-6, reads GAGVSQSPSNKVTEKGKDVELRCDPISGHTALYWYRQSLGQGLEFLIYFQGNSAPDKSGLPSDRFSAERTGGSVSTLTIQRTQQEDSAVYLCASSTGHLSGANVLTFGAGSRLTVL.

This clonotype was seen ten or more times. This chain connects TRBV29-1 to TRBJ2-4; D call uncertain. The CDR3 runs to 12 residues. The germline V gene has CDR1 SQVTM and CDR2 ANQGSEA. Trimming left V 7 bases short and J 2 bases short, with 9 bases between. DNA of the CDR3: TGCAGCGGTATAGAAACCAAAAACATTCAGTACTTC. It yields the protein CSGIETKNIQYF. Filled out from reference TRBV29-1 and TRBJ2-4, the complete variable domain reads SAVISQKPSRDICQRGTSLTIQCQVDSQVTMMFWYRQQPGQSLTLIATANQGSEATYESGFVIDKFPISRPNLTFSTLTVSNMSPEDSSIYLCSGIETKNIQYFGAGTRLSVL.

The V and J genes are TRBV6-1 and TRBJ1-5, with D maybe TRBD1 (5 bases). CDR1 and CDR2 from the germline V gene are MNHNS and SASEGT. Trimming left V 6 bases short and J 3 bases short, with 12 bases between. The CDR3 runs to 14 residues. The CDR3 DNA reads as TGTGCCAGCAGGGGTGGGACCGTCAATCAGCCCCAGCATTTT. Its protein is CASRGGTVNQPQHF.

This clonotype was seen ten or more times. The chain joins TRBV7-3 to TRBJ2-1, with D uncertain. The CDR3 spans 12 residues. Trimming removed 1 base from V and 7 bases from J, with 5 bases in between. Looked up from germline, CDR1 is SGHTA and CDR2 is FQGTGA. CDR3 region: CASSLIENEQFF. The CDR3 bases are TGTGCCAGCAGCTTAATAGAAAATGAGCAGTTCTTC.